These 14 T cell receptor beta chains share one sample of origin, sequenced in a study of read filtering for tumor transcriptome and immune sequencing. The library was built from 400 ng RNA with molecular barcoded adaptors for alpha/delta and beta/gamma chains. TCRdb passed the reads through MiXCR, listing each CDR3 protein once. The repertoire consists of 100,000 to 150,000 distinct CDR3 sequences, with under 15% occurring once and the leading ten covering approximately 11%. The sequencing input was a population of CD138-negative cells sorted from bone marrow. The receptors were sampled from a donor aged 40 or over with multiple myeloma.

This clonotype occurred many times. The V call is TRBV5-1, the J call TRBJ2-5, with 14 bases identical to TRBD2. The germline CDR1 and CDR2 sequences are SGHRS and YFSETQ. This CDR3 comprises 15 residues. Trimming took 3 bases from V and 3 from J; bases not matched to a gene: 1. CDR3 sequence: CASSSGLAGEETQYF. CDR3 nucleotide sequence: TGCGCCAGCAGCTCGGGACTAGCGGGAGAAGAGACCCAGTACTTC.

The chain employs TRBV3-1 and TRBJ2-1; D not certain. CDR3 size: 12 residues. CDR1 is LGHDT, CDR2 YNNKEL, per germline (reference sequence). The V end lost 0 bases, the J end lost 9 bases, and 6 bases lay between the germline ends. The CDR3 spells CASSQDLGEQFF. The CDR3 nucleotides are TGTGCCAGCAGCCAAGATTTAGGTGAGCAGTTCTTC.

This clonotype was detected many times. The CDR3 reads CASSQDDGGQPYGYTF. As DNA, the CDR3 is TGTGCCAGCAGCCAAGATGATGGGGGCCAGCCCTATGGCTACACCTTC. The chain is built from TRBV4-2 and TRBJ1-2; possible D gene TRBD1, 6 bases. Per germline, CDR1 LGHNA and CDR2 YNFKEQ. The CDR3 consists of 16 residues. Between the trimmed V and J ends, which lost 0 bases and 4 bases, there was a span of 15 bases.

Remarks on this clonotype: With a much larger clone just one base away, this may be a read error. The genes are TRBV5-1 and TRBJ1-1, with 7 bases lining up with TRBD1. The CDR3 length is 15 residues. Germline V CDR1 and CDR2: SGHRS, YFSETQ. The CDR3 spells CASSLTGEANTETFF. The CDR3 DNA reads TGCGCCAGCAGCTTGACAGGGGAGGCGAACACTGAAACTTTCTTT. Full variable domain (rest looked up from reference TRBV5-1 and TRBJ1-1): KAGVTQTPRYLIKTRGQQVTLSCSPISGHRSVSWYQQTPGQGLQFLFEYFSETQRNKGNFPGRFSGRQFSNSRSEMNVSTLELGDSALYLCASSLTGEANTETFFGQGTRLTVV.

Comment on this clonotype: A read error may explain this, as a much larger clone is one base away. The gene calls are TRBV28 and TRBJ2-4, with D possibly TRBD1 on 6 matching bases. The ends were cut back, 6 bases at V and 8 bases at J, with 17 bases in the middle. This CDR3 spans 14 amino acids. Germline CDR1 MDHEN, CDR2 SYDVKM. CDR3 residues: CASSPGDKADIQYF. Written as DNA, the CDR3 is TGTGCCAGCAGCCCCGGGGACAAGGCCGACATTCAGTACTTC.

This clonotype has a count of ten or more. This chain connects TRBV11-2 to TRBJ2-7; D possibly corresponds to TRBD2 (6 bases). Germline V lookup: CDR1 SGHAT, CDR2 FQNNGV. This CDR3 has 16 residues. Trimming left V 5 bases short and J 0 bases short, with 17 bases between. The CDR3 DNA reads TGTGCCAGCAGCCGTAACGGGGCGGGGAGCTCCTACGAGCAGTACTTC. As protein: CASSRNGAGSSYEQYF.

This clonotype was recorded at least ten times. V usage is TRBV7-3 and J usage is TRBJ2-5; D unresolved. The germline V gene has CDR1 SGHTA and CDR2 FQGTGA. V shed 5 bases and J shed 3 bases, with 10 bases lying between them. This CDR3 region has 13 residues. For the CDR3, the DNA is TGTGCCAGCAGCGCAAACCCCGAAGAGACCCAGTACTTC. This sequence encodes CASSANPEETQYF.

This clonotype was counted at least ten times. V and J are TRBV29-1 and TRBJ1-1; D is possibly TRBD1 (5 bases). This CDR3 has 13 residues. Germline CDR1 is SQVTM and CDR2 is ANQGSEA. V dropped 2 bases and J dropped 3 bases, with 10 bases sitting between them. The DNA of the CDR3 is TGCAGCGTTGAATCTGCGGGGGACACTGAAGCTTTCTTT. This gives the protein CSVESAGDTEAFF.

Comments on this clonotype: Given a much more abundant clone one base away, this may be a read error. The chain combines TRBV25-1 with TRBJ2-1, with 12 bases matching TRBD2. Germline V gene lookup returns CDR1 MGHDK and CDR2 SYGVNS. The CDR3 runs 15 residues. The chain's CDR3 is CASSATSGRLNGQFF. The CDR3 coding sequence is TGTGCCAGCAGTGCTACTAGCGGGAGGCTTAATGGGCAGTTCTTC.

This clonotype was picked up a small number of times. The chain uses TRBV7-9 and TRBJ1-3, with D unclear. Germline CDR1 and CDR2: SEHNR and FQNEAQ (reference sequence). CDR3 length equals 16 residues. Trimming took off 2 bases at V and 4 bases at J, with 15 bases between the two ends. In DNA form, the CDR3 reads TGTGCCAGCAGCTTAAGTAGGAACACGGCGGGAAACACCATATATTTT. Translating gives CASSLSRNTAGNTIYF.

As to this clonotype: A much larger clone sits a single nucleotide away, making a read error possible. V gene TRBV30 combines with J gene TRBJ2-1; no clear D. The V end lost 3 bases, the J end lost 10 bases, and 7 bases lay between the germline ends. Germline V gene lookup returns CDR1 GTSNPN and CDR2 SVGIG (reference sequence). The CDR3 has 10 amino acids. CDR3 nucleotide sequence: TGTGCCTGGAGCGTGAGGGAGCAGTTCTTC. Translated, it gives CAWSVREQFF.

Note on this clonotype: A clone one base away is much larger, so this may be a read error. Lacking the conserved final phenylalanine or tryptophan, this CDR3 likely reflects a read error. The J gene is TRBJ1-4, the V gene TRBV19; no clear D gene. The length of the CDR3 is 12 residues. V was trimmed by 8 bases and J by 7 bases, leaving 11 bases between them. Germline assignment: CDR1 LNHDA and CDR2 SQIVND (reference sequence). The CDR3 reads CASARAGEKLFL. CDR3 nucleotide sequence: TGTGCCAGTGCTAGGGCCGGTGAAAAACTGTTTCTT.

This clonotype was counted only a few times. The chain joins TRBV7-8 to TRBJ2-5, with D uncertain. The CDR3 is 12 residues long. Per germline, CDR1 SGHVS and CDR2 FQNEAQ. Trimming removed 5 bases at V and 9 bases at J, with 13 bases between. In nucleotides, the CDR3 is TGTGCCAGCAGCCTGACAAGGCGACCCCAGTACTTC. Residues: CASSLTRRPQYF.

This clonotype appeared many times. This rearrangement joins TRBV6-2 or TRBV6-3 to TRBJ1-5; maybe TRBD1 (5 bases). Germline CDR1 MNHEY, CDR2 SVGEGT. This CDR3 has 14 residues. Trimming took off 6 bases at V and 0 bases at J, with 9 bases between the two ends. Here the CDR3 reads CASSDSLSNQPQHF. DNA for the CDR3: TGTGCCAGCAGCGACAGTCTTAGCAATCAGCCCCAGCATTTT.